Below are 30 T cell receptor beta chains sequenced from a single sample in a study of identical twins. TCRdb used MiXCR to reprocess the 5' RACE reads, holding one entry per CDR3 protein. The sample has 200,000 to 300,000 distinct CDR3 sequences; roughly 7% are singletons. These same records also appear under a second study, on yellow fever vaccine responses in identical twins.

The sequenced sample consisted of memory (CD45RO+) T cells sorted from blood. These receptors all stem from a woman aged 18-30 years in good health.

Here the CDR3 reads CASSLFRGGTDTQYF. The CDR3 DNA reads TGTGCCAGCAGCTTATTCAGGGGAGGCACAGATACGCAGTATTTT. The chain has TRBV11-2 and TRBJ2-3; possible D gene TRBD1, 6 bases. CDR1 is SGHAT, CDR2 FQNNGV, per germline. V was trimmed by 2 bases and J by 1 base, leaving 10 bases between them. The CDR3 runs 15 residues.

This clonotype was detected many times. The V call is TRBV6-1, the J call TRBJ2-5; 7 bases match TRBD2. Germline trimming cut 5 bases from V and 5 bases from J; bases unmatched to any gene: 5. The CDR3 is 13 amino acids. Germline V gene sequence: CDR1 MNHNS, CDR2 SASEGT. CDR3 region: CASSRDYRETQYF. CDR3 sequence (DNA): TGTGCCAGCAGTCGGGACTACCGGGAGACCCAGTACTTC.

CDR3: CASSLSRGTAYNEQFF. DNA for the CDR3: TGCGCCAGCAGCCTGTCGCGCGGGACAGCTTACAATGAGCAGTTCTTC. This chain connects TRBV5-1 to TRBJ2-1, with D tentatively TRBD1 (7 bases). Germline lookup yields CDR1 SGHRS and CDR2 YFSETQ. Trimming cost V 4 bases and J 4 bases, with 18 bases left between them. This CDR3 is 16 amino acids long.

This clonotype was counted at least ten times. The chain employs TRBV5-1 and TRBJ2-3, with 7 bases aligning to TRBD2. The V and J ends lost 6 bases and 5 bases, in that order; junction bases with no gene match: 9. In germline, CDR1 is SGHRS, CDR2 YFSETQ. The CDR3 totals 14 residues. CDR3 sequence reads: CASIDNGGGDTQYF. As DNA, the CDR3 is TGCGCCAGCATAGATAACGGCGGGGGAGATACGCAGTATTTT.

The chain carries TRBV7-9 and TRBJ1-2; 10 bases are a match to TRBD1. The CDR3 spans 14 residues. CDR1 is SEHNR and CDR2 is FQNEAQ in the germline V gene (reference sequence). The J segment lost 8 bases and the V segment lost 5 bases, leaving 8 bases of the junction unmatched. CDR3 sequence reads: CASSPGTGDSGYTF. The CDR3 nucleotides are TGTGCCAGCAGCCCCGGGACAGGGGATTCGGGCTACACCTTC.

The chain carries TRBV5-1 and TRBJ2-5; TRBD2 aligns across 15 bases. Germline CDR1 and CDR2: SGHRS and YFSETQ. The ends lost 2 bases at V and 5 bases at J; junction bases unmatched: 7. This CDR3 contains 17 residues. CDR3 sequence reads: CASSLGGLAGGVETQYF. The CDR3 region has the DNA TGCGCCAGCAGCTTAGGGGGACTAGCGGGAGGAGTGGAGACCCAGTACTTC.

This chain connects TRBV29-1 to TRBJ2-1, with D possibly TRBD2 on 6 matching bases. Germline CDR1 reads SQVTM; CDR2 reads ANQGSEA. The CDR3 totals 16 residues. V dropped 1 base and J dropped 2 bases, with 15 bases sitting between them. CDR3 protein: CSVEVVSGGTYNEQFF. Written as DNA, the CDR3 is TGCAGCGTTGAAGTGGTAAGCGGAGGGACCTACAATGAGCAGTTCTTC.

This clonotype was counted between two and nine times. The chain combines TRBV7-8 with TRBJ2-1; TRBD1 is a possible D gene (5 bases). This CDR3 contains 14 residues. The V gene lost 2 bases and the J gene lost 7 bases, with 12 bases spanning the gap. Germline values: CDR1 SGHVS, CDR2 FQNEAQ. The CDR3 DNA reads TGTGCCAGCAGCTTAATCCAGGGATTAAATGAGCAGTTCTTC. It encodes CASSLIQGLNEQFF.

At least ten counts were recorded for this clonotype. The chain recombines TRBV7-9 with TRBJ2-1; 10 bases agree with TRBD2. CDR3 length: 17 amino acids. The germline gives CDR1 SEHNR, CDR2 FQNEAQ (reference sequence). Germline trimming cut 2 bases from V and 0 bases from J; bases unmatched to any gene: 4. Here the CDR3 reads CASSLLAGVSSYNEQFF. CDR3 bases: TGTGCCAGCAGCTTACTAGCGGGAGTCAGCTCCTACAATGAGCAGTTCTTC. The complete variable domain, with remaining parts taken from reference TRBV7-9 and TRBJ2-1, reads DTGVSQNPRHKITKRGQNVTFRCDPISEHNRLYWYRQTLGQGPEFLTYFQNEAQLEKSRLLSDRFSAERPKGSFSTLEIQRTEQGDSAMYLCASSLLAGVSSYNEQFFGPGTRLTVL.

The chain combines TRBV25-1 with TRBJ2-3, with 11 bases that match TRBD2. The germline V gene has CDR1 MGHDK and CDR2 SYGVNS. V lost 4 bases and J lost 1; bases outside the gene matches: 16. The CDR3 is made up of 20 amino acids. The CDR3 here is CASSAGSGGAGAWGTDTQYF. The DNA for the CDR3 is TGTGCCAGCAGTGCCGGTAGCGGGGGGGCCGGGGCTTGGGGCACAGATACGCAGTATTTT.

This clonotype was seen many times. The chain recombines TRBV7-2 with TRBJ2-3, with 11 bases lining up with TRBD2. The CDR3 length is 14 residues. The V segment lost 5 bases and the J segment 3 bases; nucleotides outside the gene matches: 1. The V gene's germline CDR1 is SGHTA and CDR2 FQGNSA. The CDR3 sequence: CASSRTSGTDTQYF. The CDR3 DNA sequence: TGTGCCAGCAGCCGGACTAGCGGGACAGATACGCAGTATTTT.

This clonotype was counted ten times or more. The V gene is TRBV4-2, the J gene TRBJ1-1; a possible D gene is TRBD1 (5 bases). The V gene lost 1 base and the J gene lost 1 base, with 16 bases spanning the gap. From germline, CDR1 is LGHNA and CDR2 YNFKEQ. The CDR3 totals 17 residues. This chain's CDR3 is CASSQVGSGSGNTEAFF. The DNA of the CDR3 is TGTGCCAGCAGCCAAGTTGGTTCAGGGAGTGGGAACACTGAAGCTTTCTTT.

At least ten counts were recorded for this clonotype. DNA for the CDR3: TGTGCTAGTGGTTTGGAACCGGTTAAGGCCAGTGGCTACACCTTC. Protein sequence: CASGLEPVKASGYTF. The V and J genes are TRBV12-5 and TRBJ1-2; D uncertain. V was cut by 1 base and J by 7 bases, with 16 bases left in between. Germline V gene lookup returns CDR1 LGHNT and CDR2 FRNRAP. This CDR3 has 15 residues.

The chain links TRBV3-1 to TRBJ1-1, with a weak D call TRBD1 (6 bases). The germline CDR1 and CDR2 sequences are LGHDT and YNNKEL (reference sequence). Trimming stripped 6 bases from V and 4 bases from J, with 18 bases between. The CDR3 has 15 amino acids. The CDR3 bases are TGTGCCAGCAGTCACTCGGACAGAAAGACCACTGAAGCTTTCTTT. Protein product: CASSHSDRKTTEAFF.

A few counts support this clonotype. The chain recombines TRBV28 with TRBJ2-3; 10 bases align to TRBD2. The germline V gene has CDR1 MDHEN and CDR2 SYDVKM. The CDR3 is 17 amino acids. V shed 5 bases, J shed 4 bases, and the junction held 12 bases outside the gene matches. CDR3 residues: CASSMWSGRAGSDTQYF. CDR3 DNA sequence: TGTGCCAGCAGTATGTGGAGCGGGAGGGCCGGCTCAGATACGCAGTATTTT.

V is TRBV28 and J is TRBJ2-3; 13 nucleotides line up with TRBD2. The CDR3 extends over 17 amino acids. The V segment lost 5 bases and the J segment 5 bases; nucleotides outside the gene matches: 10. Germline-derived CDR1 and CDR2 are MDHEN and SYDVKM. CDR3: CASSPNGLAGVRDTQYF. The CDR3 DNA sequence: TGTGCCAGCAGTCCAAACGGACTAGCGGGGGTACGAGATACGCAGTATTTT.

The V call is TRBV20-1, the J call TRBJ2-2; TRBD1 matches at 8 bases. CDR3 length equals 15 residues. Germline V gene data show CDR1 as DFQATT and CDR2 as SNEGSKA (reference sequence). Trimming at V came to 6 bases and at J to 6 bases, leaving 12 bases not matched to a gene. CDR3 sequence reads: CSAGPGGAWAGELFF. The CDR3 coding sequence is TGCAGTGCCGGCCCAGGGGGCGCATGGGCCGGGGAGCTGTTTTTT.

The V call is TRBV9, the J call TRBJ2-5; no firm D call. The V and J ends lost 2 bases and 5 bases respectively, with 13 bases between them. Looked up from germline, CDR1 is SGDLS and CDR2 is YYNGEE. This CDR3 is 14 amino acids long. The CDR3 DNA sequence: TGTGCCAGCAGCGTGACGCCAAGTGTTGAGACCCAGTACTTC. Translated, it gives CASSVTPSVETQYF.

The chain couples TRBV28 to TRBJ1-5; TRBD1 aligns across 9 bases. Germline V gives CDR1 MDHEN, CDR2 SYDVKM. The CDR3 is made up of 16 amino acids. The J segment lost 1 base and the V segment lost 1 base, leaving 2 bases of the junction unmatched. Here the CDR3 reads CASSLLGQGSNQPQHF. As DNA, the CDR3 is TGTGCCAGCAGTTTATTAGGACAGGGGAGCAATCAGCCCCAGCATTTT.

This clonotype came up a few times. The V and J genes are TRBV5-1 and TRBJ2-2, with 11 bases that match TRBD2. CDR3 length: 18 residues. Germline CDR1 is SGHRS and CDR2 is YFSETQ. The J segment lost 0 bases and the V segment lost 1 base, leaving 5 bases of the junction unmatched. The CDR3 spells CASSLPSSGGTNTGELFF. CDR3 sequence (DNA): TGCGCCAGCAGCTTGCCGTCTAGCGGGGGGACGAACACCGGGGAGCTGTTTTTT.

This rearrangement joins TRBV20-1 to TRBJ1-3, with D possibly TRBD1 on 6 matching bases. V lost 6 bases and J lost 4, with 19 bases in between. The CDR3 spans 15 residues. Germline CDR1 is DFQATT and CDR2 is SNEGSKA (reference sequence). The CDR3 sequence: CSAEDPRTAGNTIYF. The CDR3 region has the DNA TGCAGTGCCGAGGACCCGAGGACAGCGGGAAACACCATATATTTT.

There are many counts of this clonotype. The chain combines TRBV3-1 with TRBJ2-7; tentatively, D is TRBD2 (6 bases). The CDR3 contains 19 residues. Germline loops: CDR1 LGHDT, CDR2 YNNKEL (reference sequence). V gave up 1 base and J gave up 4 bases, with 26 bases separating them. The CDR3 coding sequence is TGTGCCAGCAGCCAAGCTAGACTAGTTTGGTGGCTTTCAATTTACGAGCAGTACTTC. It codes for CASSQARLVWWLSIYEQYF.

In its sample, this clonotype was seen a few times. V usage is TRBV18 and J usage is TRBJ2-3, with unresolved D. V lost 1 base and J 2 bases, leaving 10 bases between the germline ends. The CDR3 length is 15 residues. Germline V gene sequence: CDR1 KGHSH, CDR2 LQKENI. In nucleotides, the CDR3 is TGTGCCAGCTCACCACTCGTCGGGTTCACAGATACGCAGTATTTT. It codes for CASSPLVGFTDTQYF.

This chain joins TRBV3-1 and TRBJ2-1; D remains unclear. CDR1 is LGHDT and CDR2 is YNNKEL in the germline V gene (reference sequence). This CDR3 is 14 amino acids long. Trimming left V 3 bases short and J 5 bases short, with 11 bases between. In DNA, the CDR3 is TGTGCCAGCAGCCACGCGGCACTTAACAATGAGCAGTTCTTC. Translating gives CASSHAALNNEQFF.

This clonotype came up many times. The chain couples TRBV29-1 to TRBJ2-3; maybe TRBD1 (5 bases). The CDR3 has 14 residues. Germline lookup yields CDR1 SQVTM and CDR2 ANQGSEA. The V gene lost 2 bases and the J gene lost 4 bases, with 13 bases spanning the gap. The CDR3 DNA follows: TGCAGCGTTGAACTTACAGGCGGAGCAGATACGCAGTATTTT. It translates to CSVELTGGADTQYF.

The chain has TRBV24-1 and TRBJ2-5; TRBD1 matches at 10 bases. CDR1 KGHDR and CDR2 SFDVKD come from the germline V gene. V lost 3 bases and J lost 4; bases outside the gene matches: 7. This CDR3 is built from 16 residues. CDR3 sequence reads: CATSDNPGTGVETQYF. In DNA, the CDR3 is TGTGCCACCAGTGATAATCCCGGGACAGGGGTAGAGACCCAGTACTTC.

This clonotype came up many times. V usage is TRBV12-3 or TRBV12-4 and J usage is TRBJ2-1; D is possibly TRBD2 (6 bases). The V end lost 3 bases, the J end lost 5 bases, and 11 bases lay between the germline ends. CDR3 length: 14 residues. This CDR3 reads CASSFPGRHNEQFF. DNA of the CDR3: TGTGCCAGCAGTTTTCCCGGGAGACACAATGAGCAGTTCTTC.

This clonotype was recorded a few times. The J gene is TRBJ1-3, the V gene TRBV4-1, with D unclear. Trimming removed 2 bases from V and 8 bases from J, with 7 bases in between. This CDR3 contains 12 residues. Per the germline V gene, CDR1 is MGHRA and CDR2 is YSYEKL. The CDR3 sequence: CASSQPRDTIYF. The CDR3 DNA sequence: TGCGCCAGCAGCCAACCGAGGGACACCATATATTTT.

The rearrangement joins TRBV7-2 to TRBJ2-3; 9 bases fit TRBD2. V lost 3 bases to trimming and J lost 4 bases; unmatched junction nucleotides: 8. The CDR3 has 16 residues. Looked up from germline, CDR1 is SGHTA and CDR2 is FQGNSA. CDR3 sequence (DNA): TGTGCCAGCAGCTTCGTTACGGCGGGAGGGTCAGATACGCAGTATTTT. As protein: CASSFVTAGGSDTQYF.

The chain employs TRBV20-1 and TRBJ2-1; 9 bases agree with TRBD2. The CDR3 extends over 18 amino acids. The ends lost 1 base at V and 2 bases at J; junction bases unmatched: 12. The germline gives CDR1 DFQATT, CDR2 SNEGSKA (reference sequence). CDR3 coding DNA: TGCAGTGCTAGAGCCAAGACTAGCGGAGGGGCCCCCTACAATGAGCAGTTCTTC. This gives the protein CSARAKTSGGAPYNEQFF.